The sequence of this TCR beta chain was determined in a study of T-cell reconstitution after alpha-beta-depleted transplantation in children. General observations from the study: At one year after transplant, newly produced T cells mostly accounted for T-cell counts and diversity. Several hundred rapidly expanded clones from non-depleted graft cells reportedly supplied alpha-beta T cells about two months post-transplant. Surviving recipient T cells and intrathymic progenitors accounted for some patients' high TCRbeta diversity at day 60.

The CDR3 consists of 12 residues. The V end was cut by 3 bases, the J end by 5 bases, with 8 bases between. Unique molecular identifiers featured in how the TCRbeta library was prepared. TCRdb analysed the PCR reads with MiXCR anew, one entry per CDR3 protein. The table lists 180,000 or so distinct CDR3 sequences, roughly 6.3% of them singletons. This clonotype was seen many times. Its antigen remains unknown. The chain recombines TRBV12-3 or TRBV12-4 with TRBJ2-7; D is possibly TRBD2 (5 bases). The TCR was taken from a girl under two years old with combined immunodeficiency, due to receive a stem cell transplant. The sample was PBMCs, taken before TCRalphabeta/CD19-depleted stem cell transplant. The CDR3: CASSFAGNEQYF. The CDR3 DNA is TGTGCCAGCAGTTTTGCGGGCAACGAGCAGTACTTC.